The subject of this entry is one TCR beta chain. The CDR3 consists of 16 residues. The germline V gene has CDR1 SGHVS and CDR2 FQNEAQ. With 4 bases removed from V and 7 bases from J, the gap between germline ends came to 17 bases. These data come from a study of OX40 agonist ivuxolimab in advanced cancers. The data were produced by immunoSEQ multiplex PCR, yet TCRdb's version contains in-frame clones alone and is incomplete. The data hold under 65,000 clones, with around 85% observed a single time. No patient had autoimmune disease or received systemic immunosuppression. This specimen was CD4+ or CD8+ T cells sorted from blood, taken in a trial of the OX40 agonist ivuxolimab. This chain links TRBV7-8 with TRBJ1-6; D uncertain. The sequence was collected from an adult with an advanced solid tumor such as melanoma, head and neck, liver or kidney cancer. CDR3 amino acids: CASSSDRGRENSPLHF. The CDR3 DNA is TGTGCCAGCAGCTCGGACCGAGGGCGCGAGAATTCACCCCTCCACTTT.